Below, one TCR beta chain is given with its context. The data were taken from a study of blood T cell repertoires in COVID-19. Overall study context: PBMCs, B-cell-depleted T cells, or T cells were the source of the cDNA or gDNA that made up the material.

The authors' processing: Nucleated cell number was recorded as an estimate derived from reference gene primer amplification. Libraries were prepared by immunoSEQ multiplex PCR; TCRdb keeps only in-frame clonotypes and omits some of them. The V and J calls and clone size are taken from that table; D and trimming were inferred from the DNA. The top ten hold 2.2% of the sample, which has some 150,000 clones, about four fifths seen once. CDR1 and CDR2 (germline): SGHTA, FQGNSA. J gave up 3 bases and V 5 bases, and 10 bases lay outside the gene matches. This CDR3 region has 15 residues. The receptor comes from a man between 65 and 79 years old with acute or convalescent COVID-19. Sequencing was done on a sample of peripheral blood. The chain joins TRBV7-2 to TRBJ2-7; TRBD1 aligns across 7 bases. Here the CDR3 reads CASSLDRNALYEQYF. Written as DNA, the CDR3 is TGTGCCAGCAGCCTGGACAGGAATGCCCTCTACGAGCAGTACTTC.